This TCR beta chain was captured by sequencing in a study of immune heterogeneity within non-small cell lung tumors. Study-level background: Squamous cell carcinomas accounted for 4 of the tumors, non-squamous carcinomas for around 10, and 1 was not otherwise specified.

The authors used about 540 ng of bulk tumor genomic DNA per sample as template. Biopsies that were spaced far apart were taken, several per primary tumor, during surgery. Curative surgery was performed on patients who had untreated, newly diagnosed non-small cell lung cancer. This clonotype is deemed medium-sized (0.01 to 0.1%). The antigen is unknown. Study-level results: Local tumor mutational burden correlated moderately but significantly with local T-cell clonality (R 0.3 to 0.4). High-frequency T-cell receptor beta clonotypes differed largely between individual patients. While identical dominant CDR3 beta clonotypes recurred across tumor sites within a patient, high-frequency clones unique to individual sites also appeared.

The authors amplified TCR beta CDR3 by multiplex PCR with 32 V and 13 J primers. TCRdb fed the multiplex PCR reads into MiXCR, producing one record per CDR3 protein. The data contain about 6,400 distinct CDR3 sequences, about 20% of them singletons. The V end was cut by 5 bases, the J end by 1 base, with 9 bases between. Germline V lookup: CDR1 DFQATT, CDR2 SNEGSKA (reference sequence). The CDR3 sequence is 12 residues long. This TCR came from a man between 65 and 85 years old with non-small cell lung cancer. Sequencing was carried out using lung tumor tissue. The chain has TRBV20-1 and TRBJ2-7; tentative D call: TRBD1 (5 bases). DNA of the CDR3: TGCAGTGCTTGGGGCAGGTCCTACGAGCAGTACTTC. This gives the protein CSAWGRSYEQYF.